These 29 T cell receptor beta chains share one sample of origin, sequenced in a study of regulatory T cells in long-lasting Graves disease. Investigators prepared the TCR beta libraries by applying iRepertoire HTBI primers and Arm-PCR of CDR3 regions. TCRdb processed the multiplex PCR reads anew with MiXCR; each CDR3 protein has one entry. The sample carries roughly 320,000 distinct CDR3 sequences, over 15% recorded once. Noted time point: newly diagnosed GD, antithyroid drugs for less than 3 months. Extracted RNA from PBMCs served as the source of the TCR library. This sample was shared with a second study, whose subject was T cells in Graves' hyperthyroidism and ophthalmopathy.

Sequenced material: peripheral blood mononuclear cells (PBMCs), taken at new diagnosis, from a patient treated with antithyroid drugs. The source is a man in his forties with Graves disease.

To note about this clonotype: A much larger clone sits a single nucleotide away, making a read error possible. V and J are TRBV11-3 and TRBJ2-5; 8 positions match TRBD2. CDR3 length: 15 residues. Germline V gene lookup returns CDR1 SGHNT and CDR2 YENEEA. The CDR3 nucleotides read TGTGCCGGCAGCTTAGCGAGTGGAAGCGGGGGGACCCAGTACTTC. Protein product: CAGSLASGSGGTQYF. The complete variable domain, with remaining parts taken from reference TRBV11-3 and TRBJ2-5, reads EAGVVQSPRYKIIEKKQPVAFWCNPISGHNTLYWYLQNLGQGPELLIRYENEEAVDDSQLPKDRFSAERLKGVDSTLKIQPAELGDSAVYLCAGSLASGSGGTQYFGPGTRLLVL.

This clonotype was observed at least ten times. The chain is built from TRBV6-2 or TRBV6-3 and TRBJ2-3; D gene ambiguous. The V gene lost 6 bases and the J gene lost 5 bases, with 24 bases spanning the gap. The CDR3 is 17 residues long. Looked up from germline, CDR1 is MNHEY and CDR2 is SVGEGT. The CDR3 region is CASSPKRAFHVVDTQYF. In nucleotides, the CDR3 is TGTGCCAGCAGCCCCAAACGCGCCTTCCATGTTGTAGATACGCAGTATTTT.

There are many counts of this clonotype. V and J are TRBV2 and TRBJ1-1, with D uncertain. The germline CDR1 and CDR2 sequences are SNHLY and FYNNEI. The CDR3 spans 12 residues. The V end lost 0 bases, the J end lost 12 bases, and 11 bases lay between the germline ends. The CDR3 DNA reads TGTGCCAGCAGTGAAGCTCTTTTGACAACTTTCTTT. It encodes CASSEALLTTFF.

The sample holds a few counts of this clonotype. The chain links TRBV20-1 to TRBJ2-5, with D possibly being TRBD2 (6 bases). CDR3 length equals 12 residues. Trimming took off 6 bases at V and 5 bases at J, with 13 bases between the two ends. The germline V gene encodes CDR1 DFQATT and CDR2 SNEGSKA (reference sequence). The chain's CDR3 is CSATGDRETQYF. The CDR3 DNA sequence: TGCAGTGCAACGGGAGATAGGGAGACCCAGTACTTC.

This clonotype showed up many times. The chain has TRBV7-9 and TRBJ1-4; D is ambiguous. The germline V gene encodes CDR1 SEHNR and CDR2 FQNEAQ (reference sequence). This CDR3 is built from 14 residues. The germline V and J ends were trimmed by 5 bases and 6 bases, with 13 bases remaining between them. DNA of the CDR3: TGTGCCAGCAGCACCCGTCTTGGGCATGAAAAACTGTTTTTT. Encoded protein: CASSTRLGHEKLFF.

This clonotype was seen ten or more times. The CDR3, as DNA: TGTGCCAGTAGTATTCAAGGAAACTATGGCTACACCTTC. Translating it yields CASSIQGNYGYTF. The genes are TRBV19 and TRBJ1-2, with D hard to call. This CDR3 spans 13 amino acids. The V gene lost 3 bases and the J gene lost 2 bases, with 7 bases spanning the gap. The germline gives CDR1 LNHDA, CDR2 SQIVND (reference sequence).

This clonotype came up many times. The chain links TRBV15 to TRBJ1-4; 7 bases are shared with TRBD1. The CDR3 spans 14 residues. From germline, CDR1 is LNHNV and CDR2 YYDKDF (reference sequence). V gave up 1 base and J gave up 15 bases; unmatched junction bases: 11. Here the CDR3 reads CATSRVRGQKVLFF. For the CDR3, the DNA is TGTGCCACCAGCAGAGTTCGGGGACAGAAAGTTTTGTTTTTT. The full variable domain, rest sourced from reference TRBV15 and TRBJ1-4, is DAMVIQNPRYQVTQFGKPVTLSCSQTLNHNVMYWYQQKSSQAPKLLFHYYDKDFNNEADTPDNFQSRRPNTSFCFLDIRSPGLGDTAMYLCATSRVRGQKVLFFGSGTQLSVL.

This clonotype has a count of ten or more. The chain is built from TRBV2 and TRBJ2-7; no firm D call. The CDR3 is 15 residues long. Trimming removed 6 bases at V and 2 bases at J, with 17 bases between. Germline lookup yields CDR1 SNHLY and CDR2 FYNNEI. CDR3 loop: CASRGDHAKTYEQYF. CDR3 coding DNA: TGTGCCAGCAGGGGCGATCACGCAAAAACCTACGAGCAGTACTTC.

The chain recombines TRBV20-1 with TRBJ2-3, with no clear D. CDR1 and CDR2 from the germline V gene are DFQATT and SNEGSKA (reference sequence). CDR3 length: 13 amino acids. The CDR3 nucleotides are TGCACCACGGACGTTCCTAGCACAGATACGCAGTATTTT. Its protein product is CTTDVPSTDTQYF.

This clonotype was detected many times. The genes are TRBV7-2 and TRBJ1-3, with D possibly being TRBD1 (6 bases). The germline V gene has CDR1 SGHTA and CDR2 FQGNSA. This CDR3 has 15 amino acids. V shed 3 bases and J shed 4 bases, with 13 bases lying between them. CDR3 bases: TGTGCCAGCAGCTTGTATCCAGGGGCAGGAAACACCATATATTTT. This sequence encodes CASSLYPGAGNTIYF.

This clonotype showed up many times. This sequence joins TRBV3-1 and TRBJ2-7; 7 bases fit TRBD1. V gave up 4 bases and J gave up 6 bases; unmatched junction bases: 9. From germline, CDR1 is LGHDT and CDR2 YNNKEL (reference sequence). The CDR3 length is 14 residues. The CDR3, as DNA: TGTGCCAGCAGCCTTCGACAGGGAGAGGGCGAGCAGTACTTC. It codes for CASSLRQGEGEQYF.

In its sample, this clonotype was seen many times. The CDR3 here is CASSLTSGGEQFF. The CDR3 nucleotides read TGTGCCAGCAGCCTGACCTCCGGGGGTGAGCAGTTCTTC. The chain employs TRBV11-3 and TRBJ2-1; D possibly corresponds to TRBD2 (6 bases). Per the germline V gene, CDR1 is SGHNT and CDR2 is YENEEA. The CDR3 length is 13 residues. The V gene lost 5 bases and the J gene lost 9 bases, with 14 bases spanning the gap.

There are many counts of this clonotype. The chain recombines TRBV3-1 with TRBJ2-5; weak D call: TRBD1 (6 bases). V was clipped by 3 bases and J by 9 bases, with 11 bases between them. In germline, CDR1 is LGHDT, CDR2 YNNKEL (reference sequence). This CDR3 has 12 amino acids. CDR3 residues: CASSQVEGAQYF. CDR3 bases: TGTGCCAGCAGCCAGGTCGAGGGGGCCCAGTACTTC.

The V gene is TRBV28, the J gene TRBJ1-2; D is uncertain. From germline, CDR1 is MDHEN and CDR2 SYDVKM. There are 14 residues in the CDR3. With 7 bases removed from V and 8 bases from J, the gap between germline ends came to 20 bases. CDR3 nucleotide sequence: TGTGCCAGCACCCTCCCGAGGCAAGCTGGCGGCTACACCTTC. Translated: CASTLPRQAGGYTF.

This clonotype was found many times. The chain is built from TRBV4-1 and TRBJ2-7; 9 nucleotides match TRBD1. The length of the CDR3 is 16 residues. CDR1 and CDR2 (germline): MGHRA, YSYEKL. The V and J ends lost 2 bases and 4 bases, in that order; junction bases with no gene match: 9. The CDR3 DNA reads as TGCGCCAGCAGCCAAATCTCCGGGACAGGGTATTACGAGCAGTACTTC. Its translation: CASSQISGTGYYEQYF.

This clonotype was observed a few times. V gene TRBV2 combines with J gene TRBJ2-7; D not certain. The CDR3 spans 12 residues. V was cut by 3 bases and J by 3 bases, with 6 bases left in between. The germline gives CDR1 SNHLY, CDR2 FYNNEI. The CDR3 DNA follows: TGTGCCAGCAGTGAGCAAAGCTACGAGCAGTACTTC. Protein: CASSEQSYEQYF. The variable domain in full, completed from reference TRBV2 and TRBJ2-7, reads EPEVTQTPSHQVTQMGQEVILRCVPISNHLYFYWYRQILGQKVEFLVSFYNNEISEKSEIFDDQFSVERPDGSNFTLKIRSTKLEDSAMYFCASSEQSYEQYFGPGTRLTVT.

Notes on this clonotype: One end of the junction is discordant with germline, which a read error may explain. The V and J genes are TRBV25-1 and TRBJ2-3; a weak D match, TRBD2 (7 bases). Germline CDR1 MGHDK, CDR2 SYGVNS. The CDR3 is 14 amino acids. CDR3 in amino acids: CAGSWGGNVDTQYF. CDR3 bases: TGTGCCGGCAGTTGGGGGGGCAATGTGGATACGCAGTATTTT.

This clonotype was counted once. A much larger clone lies one base from this, so it may be a read error. V and J are TRBV11-1 and TRBJ2-1, with D possibly being TRBD2 (5 bases). The CDR3 has 16 amino acids. In germline, CDR1 is SGHAT, CDR2 FQDESV (reference sequence). The V and J ends lost 3 bases and 0 bases respectively, with 12 bases between them. This CDR3 reads CASSFGLGSSYNEQFF. The CDR3, as DNA: TGTGCCAGCAGCTTTGGATTGGGGAGCTCCTACAATGAGCAGTTCTTC.

In this sample, this clonotype turned up many times. The chain uses TRBV7-2 and TRBJ2-5; 9 nucleotides agree with TRBD1. CDR3 length: 15 amino acids. The V segment lost 4 bases and the J segment 5 bases; nucleotides outside the gene matches: 8. Germline V gene sequence: CDR1 SGHTA, CDR2 FQGNSA. The CDR3 nucleotides read TGTGCCAGCAGCTCTGGGACAGGGTATGGTGAGACCCAGTACTTC. It codes for CASSSGTGYGETQYF.

In its sample, this clonotype was seen many times. V is TRBV5-1 and J is TRBJ1-2, with 10 bases lining up with TRBD1. V was clipped by 4 bases and J by 3 bases; unmatched bases: 9. The CDR3 consists of 16 residues. Germline CDR1 SGHRS, CDR2 YFSETQ. CDR3 sequence: CASSLTGTGVDYGYTF. The CDR3 region has the DNA TGCGCCAGCAGCCTAACCGGGACAGGGGTGGACTATGGCTACACCTTC.

The chain couples TRBV20-1 to TRBJ1-4, with a possible D match to TRBD1 (5 bases). Between the trimmed V and J ends, which lost 6 bases and 6 bases, there was a span of 20 bases. Germline CDR1 is DFQATT and CDR2 is SNEGSKA (reference sequence). The CDR3 covers 15 residues. The CDR3 reads CSAINVGTVDEKLFF. In nucleotides, the CDR3 is TGCAGTGCAATAAACGTGGGGACGGTAGATGAAAAACTGTTTTTT.

The genes are TRBV29-1 and TRBJ1-5; D is unresolved. This CDR3 region has 13 residues. Looked up from germline, CDR1 is SQVTM and CDR2 is ANQGSEA. Trimming pared 3 bases from V and 5 bases from J, leaving 11 bases between. This CDR3 reads CSVDPGNHQPQHF. In DNA form, the CDR3 reads TGCAGCGTTGATCCCGGGAATCATCAGCCCCAGCATTTT.

Many counts were recorded for this clonotype. V usage is TRBV13 and J usage is TRBJ1-3, with a weak D call TRBD1 (6 bases). Germline CDR1 is PRHDT and CDR2 is FYEKMQ (reference sequence). V was clipped by 4 bases and J by 4 bases, with 11 bases between them. The CDR3 sequence is 14 residues long. Written as DNA, the CDR3 is TGTGCCAGCAGCTCCTACAGGGCCGGAAACACCATATATTTT. Amino acid sequence: CASSSYRAGNTIYF.

This clonotype appeared many times. V usage is TRBV2 and J usage is TRBJ2-7; D could derive from TRBD1 or TRBD2 (5 bases each). V lost 5 bases and J 5 bases, leaving 10 bases between the germline ends. CDR3 length equals 12 residues. In germline, CDR1 is SNHLY, CDR2 FYNNEI. The CDR3 spells CASSYGADEQYF. Here the CDR3 DNA reads TGTGCCAGCAGTTACGGGGCTGACGAGCAGTACTTC.

At least ten counts were recorded for this clonotype. The rearrangement uses TRBV2 and TRBJ1-5; D remains ambiguous. Per the germline V gene, CDR1 is SNHLY and CDR2 is FYNNEI. The CDR3 runs 12 residues. Trimming removed 5 bases at V and 6 bases at J, with 8 bases between. The DNA of the CDR3 is TGTGCCAGCAGTAGCTCCGGTCAGCCCCAGCATTTT. This gives the protein CASSSSGQPQHF.

This clonotype was recorded at least ten times. The chain uses TRBV24-1 and TRBJ2-7; D is unresolved. Per germline, CDR1 KGHDR and CDR2 SFDVKD. The CDR3 covers 13 residues. Trimming shortened V by 5 bases and J by 9 bases, and 16 bases separated the two germline ends. In DNA form, the CDR3 reads TGTGCCACCAGTGGAGAGACCTCCCCCGTGCAGTACTTC. Translating gives CATSGETSPVQYF.

As for this clonotype: A much bigger clone sits one base away, suggesting this may be a read error. CDR3 sequence: CANSPPWDGEQYF. The CDR3 coding sequence is TGTGCCAACTCACCACCGTGGGATGGCGAGCAGTACTTC. This rearrangement joins TRBV18 to TRBJ2-7; D call uncertain. Germline values: CDR1 KGHSH, CDR2 LQKENI. CDR3 length equals 13 residues.

This sequence joins TRBV3-1 and TRBJ2-7, with D possibly being TRBD1 (6 bases). The length of the CDR3 is 14 residues. Trimming stripped 1 base from V and 4 bases from J, with 11 bases between. The germline V gene encodes CDR1 LGHDT and CDR2 YNNKEL (reference sequence). In nucleotides, the CDR3 is TGTGCCAGCAGCCAAGCGCAGGGGCGGTACGAGCAGTACTTC. Translation gives CASSQAQGRYEQYF.

At least ten counts were recorded for this clonotype. The V gene is TRBV7-3, the J gene TRBJ2-7, with 8 bases that match TRBD1. The germline V gene has CDR1 SGHTA and CDR2 FQGTGA. Unmatched junction bases numbered 3, after V lost 0 bases and J lost 2 bases. This CDR3 is built from 15 residues. This CDR3 reads CASSLTAGGPYEQYF. The DNA of the CDR3 is TGTGCCAGCAGCTTAACGGCAGGGGGCCCCTACGAGCAGTACTTC.